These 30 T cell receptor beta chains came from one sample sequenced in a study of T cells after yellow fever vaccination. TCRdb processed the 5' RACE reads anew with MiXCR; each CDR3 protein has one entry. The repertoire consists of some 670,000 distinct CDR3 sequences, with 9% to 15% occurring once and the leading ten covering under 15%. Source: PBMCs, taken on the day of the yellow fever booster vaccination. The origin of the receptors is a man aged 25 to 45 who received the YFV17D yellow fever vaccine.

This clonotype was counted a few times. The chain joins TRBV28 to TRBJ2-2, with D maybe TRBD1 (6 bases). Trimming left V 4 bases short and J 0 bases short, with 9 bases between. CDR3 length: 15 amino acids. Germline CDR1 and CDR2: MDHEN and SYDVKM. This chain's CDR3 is CASSWTDANTGELFF. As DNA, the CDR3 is TGTGCCAGCAGTTGGACAGACGCGAACACCGGGGAGCTGTTTTTT.

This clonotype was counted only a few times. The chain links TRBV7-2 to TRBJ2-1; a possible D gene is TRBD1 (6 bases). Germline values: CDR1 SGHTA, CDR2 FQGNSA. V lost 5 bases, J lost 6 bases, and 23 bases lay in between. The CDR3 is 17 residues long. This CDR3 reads CASSLDFRQVPLNEQFF. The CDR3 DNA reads TGTGCCAGCAGCCTTGACTTTCGACAGGTGCCCCTCAATGAGCAGTTCTTC.

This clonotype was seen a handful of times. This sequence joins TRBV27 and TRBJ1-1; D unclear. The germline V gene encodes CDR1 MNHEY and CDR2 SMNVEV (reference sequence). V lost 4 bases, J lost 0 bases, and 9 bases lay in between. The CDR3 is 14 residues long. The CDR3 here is CASSSGYMNTEAFF. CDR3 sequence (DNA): TGTGCCAGCAGTTCAGGTTACATGAACACTGAAGCTTTCTTT.

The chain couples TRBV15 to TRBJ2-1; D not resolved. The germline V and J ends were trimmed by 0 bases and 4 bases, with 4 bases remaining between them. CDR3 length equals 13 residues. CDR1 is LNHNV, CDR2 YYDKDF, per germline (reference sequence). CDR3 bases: TGTGCCACCAGCAGAGAGGAGTACAATGAGCAGTTCTTC. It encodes CATSREEYNEQFF.

CDR3 in DNA: TGTGCCAGCAGTGACGAAGGGCATCAGCCCCAGCATTTT. Encoded protein: CASSDEGHQPQHF. This rearrangement joins TRBV2 to TRBJ1-5; the D is unclear. The germline V gene has CDR1 SNHLY and CDR2 FYNNEI. The CDR3 has 13 residues. V was shortened by 3 bases and J by 5 bases, with 8 bases between the two germline ends.

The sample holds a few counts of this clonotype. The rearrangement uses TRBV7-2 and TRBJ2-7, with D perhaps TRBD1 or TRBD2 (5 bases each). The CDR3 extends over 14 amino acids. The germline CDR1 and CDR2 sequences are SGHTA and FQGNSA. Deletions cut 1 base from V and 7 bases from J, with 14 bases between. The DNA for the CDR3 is TGTGCCAGCAGCTTAGTAGCTGCTGGGGGAGAGCAGTACTTC. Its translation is CASSLVAAGGEQYF. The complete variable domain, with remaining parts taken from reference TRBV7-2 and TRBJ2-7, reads GAGVSQSPSNKVTEKGKDVELRCDPISGHTALYWYRQSLGQGLEFLIYFQGNSAPDKSGLPSDRFSAERTGGSVSTLTIQRTQQEDSAVYLCASSLVAAGGEQYFGPGTRLTVT.

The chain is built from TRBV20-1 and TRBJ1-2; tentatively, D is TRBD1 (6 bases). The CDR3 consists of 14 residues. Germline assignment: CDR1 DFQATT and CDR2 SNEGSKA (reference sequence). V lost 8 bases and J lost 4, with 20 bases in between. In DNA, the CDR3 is TGCAGTTCGGGGGGGGGCACCTTAGGCTATGGCTACACCTTC. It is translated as CSSGGGTLGYGYTF.

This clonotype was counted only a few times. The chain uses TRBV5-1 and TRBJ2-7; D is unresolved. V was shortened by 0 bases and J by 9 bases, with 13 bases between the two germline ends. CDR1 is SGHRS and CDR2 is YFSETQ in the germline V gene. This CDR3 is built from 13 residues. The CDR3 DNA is TGCGCCAGCAGCTTGGAGGCAGAACGGTGGCAGTACTTC. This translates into CASSLEAERWQYF.

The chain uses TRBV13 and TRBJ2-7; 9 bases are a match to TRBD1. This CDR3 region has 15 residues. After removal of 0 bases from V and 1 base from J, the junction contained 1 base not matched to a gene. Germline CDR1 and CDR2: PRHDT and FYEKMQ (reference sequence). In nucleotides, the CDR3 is TGTGCCAGCAGCTTAGGCGGGACAGGGTCCTACGAGCAGTACTTC. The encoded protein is CASSLGGTGSYEQYF.

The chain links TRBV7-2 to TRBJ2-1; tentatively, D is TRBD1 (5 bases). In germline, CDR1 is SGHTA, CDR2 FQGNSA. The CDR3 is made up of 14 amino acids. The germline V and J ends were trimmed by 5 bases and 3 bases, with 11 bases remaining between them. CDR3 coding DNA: TGTGCCAGCAGCCGGATGACAGTCTACAATGAGCAGTTCTTC. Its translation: CASSRMTVYNEQFF. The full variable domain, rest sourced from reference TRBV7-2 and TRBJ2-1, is GAGVSQSPSNKVTEKGKDVELRCDPISGHTALYWYRQSLGQGLEFLIYFQGNSAPDKSGLPSDRFSAERTGGSVSTLTIQRTQQEDSAVYLCASSRMTVYNEQFFGPGTRLTVL.

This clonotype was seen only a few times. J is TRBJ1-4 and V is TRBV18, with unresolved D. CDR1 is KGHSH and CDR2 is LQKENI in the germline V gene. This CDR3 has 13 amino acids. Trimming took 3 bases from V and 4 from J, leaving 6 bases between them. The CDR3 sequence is CASSPSDNEKLFF. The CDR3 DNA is TGTGCCAGCTCACCCTCCGATAATGAAAAACTGTTTTTT. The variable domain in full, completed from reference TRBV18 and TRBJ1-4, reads NAGVMQNPRHLVRRRGQEARLRCSPMKGHSHVYWYRQLPEEGLKFMVYLQKENIIDESGMPKERFSAEFPKEGPSILRIQQVVRGDSAAYFCASSPSDNEKLFFGSGTQLSVL.

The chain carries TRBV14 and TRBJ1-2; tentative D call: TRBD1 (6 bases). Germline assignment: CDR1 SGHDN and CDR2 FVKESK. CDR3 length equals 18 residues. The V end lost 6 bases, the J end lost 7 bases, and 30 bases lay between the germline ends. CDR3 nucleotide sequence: TGTGCCAGCAGTCTGACAATCATCCCGGCAGGGGCGGTTGGTGGCTACACCTTC. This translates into CASSLTIIPAGAVGGYTF.

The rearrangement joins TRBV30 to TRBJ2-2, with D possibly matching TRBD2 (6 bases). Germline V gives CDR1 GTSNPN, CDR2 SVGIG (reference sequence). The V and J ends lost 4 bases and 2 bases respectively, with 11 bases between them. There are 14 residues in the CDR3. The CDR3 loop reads CAWKPGLNTGELFF. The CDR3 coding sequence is TGTGCCTGGAAACCGGGACTTAACACCGGGGAGCTGTTTTTT.

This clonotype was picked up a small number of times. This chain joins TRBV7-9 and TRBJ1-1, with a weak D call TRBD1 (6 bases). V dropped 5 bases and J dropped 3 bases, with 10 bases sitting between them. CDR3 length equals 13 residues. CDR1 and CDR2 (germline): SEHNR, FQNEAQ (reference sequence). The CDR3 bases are TGTGCCAGCAGCGACTGGACAGACACTGAAGCTTTCTTT. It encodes CASSDWTDTEAFF.

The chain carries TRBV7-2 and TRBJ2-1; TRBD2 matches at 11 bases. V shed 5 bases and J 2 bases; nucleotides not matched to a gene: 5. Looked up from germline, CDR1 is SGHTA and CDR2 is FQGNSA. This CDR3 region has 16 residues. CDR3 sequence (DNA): TGTGCCAGCAGCAGACTAGCGGGGTTCCCCTACAATGAGCAGTTCTTC. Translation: CASSRLAGFPYNEQFF. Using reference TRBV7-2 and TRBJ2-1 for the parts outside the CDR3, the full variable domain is GAGVSQSPSNKVTEKGKDVELRCDPISGHTALYWYRQSLGQGLEFLIYFQGNSAPDKSGLPSDRFSAERTGGSVSTLTIQRTQQEDSAVYLCASSRLAGFPYNEQFFGPGTRLTVL.

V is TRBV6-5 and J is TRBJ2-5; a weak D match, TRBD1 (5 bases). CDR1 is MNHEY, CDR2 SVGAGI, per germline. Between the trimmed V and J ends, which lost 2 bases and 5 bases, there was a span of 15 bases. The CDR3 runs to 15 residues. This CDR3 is CASSYARGARETQYF. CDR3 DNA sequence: TGTGCCAGCAGTTACGCTAGGGGCGCCAGGGAGACCCAGTACTTC.

The CDR3 is CASSYTSGSAEQYF. The CDR3 coding sequence is TGTGCCAGCAGCTATACTAGCGGGAGTGCAGAGCAGTACTTC. V gene TRBV7-8 combines with J gene TRBJ2-7, with 11 bases that match TRBD2. This CDR3 is 14 amino acids long. From germline, CDR1 is SGHVS and CDR2 FQNEAQ. V was clipped by 4 bases and J by 7 bases; unmatched bases: 6.

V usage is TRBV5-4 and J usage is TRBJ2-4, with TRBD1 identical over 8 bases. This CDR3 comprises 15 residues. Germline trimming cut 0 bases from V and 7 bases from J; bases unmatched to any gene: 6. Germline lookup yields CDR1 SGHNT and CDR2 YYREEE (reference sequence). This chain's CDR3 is CASSLVTGGPNIQYF. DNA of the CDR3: TGTGCCAGCAGCTTGGTTACAGGGGGTCCGAACATTCAGTACTTC. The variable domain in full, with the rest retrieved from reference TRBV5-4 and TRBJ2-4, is ETGVTQSPTHLIKTRGQQVTLRCSSQSGHNTVSWYQQALGQGPQFIFQYYREEENGRGNFPPRFSGLQFPNYSSELNVNALELDDSALYLCASSLVTGGPNIQYFGAGTRLSVL.

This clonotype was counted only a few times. The CDR3 sequence is CASSSLDTIPSWDEQFF. CDR3 in DNA: TGTGCCAGCAGTTCGCTCGACACAATCCCCTCATGGGATGAGCAGTTCTTC. The chain carries TRBV28 and TRBJ2-1, with D unresolved. Germline V gene data show CDR1 as MDHEN and CDR2 as SYDVKM. Trimming left V 4 bases short and J 8 bases short, with 24 bases between. The CDR3 consists of 17 residues.

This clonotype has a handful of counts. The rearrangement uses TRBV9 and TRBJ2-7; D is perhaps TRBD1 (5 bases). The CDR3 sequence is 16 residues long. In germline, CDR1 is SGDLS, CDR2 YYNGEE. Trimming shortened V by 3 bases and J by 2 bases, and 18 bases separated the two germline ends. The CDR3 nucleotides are TGTGCCAGCAGCGCAGGGCTGACAGCCAGTACCTACGAGCAGTACTTC. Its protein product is CASSAGLTASTYEQYF.

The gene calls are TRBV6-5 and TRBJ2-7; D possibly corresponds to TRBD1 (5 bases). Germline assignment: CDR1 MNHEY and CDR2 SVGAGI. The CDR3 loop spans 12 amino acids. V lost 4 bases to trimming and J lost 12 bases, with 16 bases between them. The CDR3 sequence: CASSSDSRGLYF. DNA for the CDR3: TGTGCCAGCAGTTCCGACAGTAGGGGATTGTACTTC.

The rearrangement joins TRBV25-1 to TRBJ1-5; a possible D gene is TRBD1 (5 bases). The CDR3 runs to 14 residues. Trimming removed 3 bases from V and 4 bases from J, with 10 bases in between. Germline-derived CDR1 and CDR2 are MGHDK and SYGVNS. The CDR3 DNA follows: TGTGCCAGCAGTGATCCAGGGAAAAATCAGCCCCAGCATTTT. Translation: CASSDPGKNQPQHF.

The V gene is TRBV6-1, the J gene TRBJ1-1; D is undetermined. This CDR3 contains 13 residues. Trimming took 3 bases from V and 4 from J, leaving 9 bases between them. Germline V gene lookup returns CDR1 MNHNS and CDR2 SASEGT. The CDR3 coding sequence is TGTGCCAGCAGTGAGACCCCAGGCACTGAAGCTTTCTTT. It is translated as CASSETPGTEAFF.

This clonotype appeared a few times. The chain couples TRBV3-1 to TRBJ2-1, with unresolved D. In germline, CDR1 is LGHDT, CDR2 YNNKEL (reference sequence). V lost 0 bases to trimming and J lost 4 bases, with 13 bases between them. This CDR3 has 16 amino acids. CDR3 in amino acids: CASSQEGIAEYNEQFF. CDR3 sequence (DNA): TGTGCCAGCAGCCAAGAGGGGATAGCAGAATACAATGAGCAGTTCTTC.

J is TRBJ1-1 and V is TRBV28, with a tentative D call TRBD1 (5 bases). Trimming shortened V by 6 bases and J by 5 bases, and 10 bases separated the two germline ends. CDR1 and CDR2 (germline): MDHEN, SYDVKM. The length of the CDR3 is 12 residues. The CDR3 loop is CASRYRGTEAFF. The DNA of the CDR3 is TGTGCCAGCAGGTACCGGGGGACTGAAGCTTTCTTT. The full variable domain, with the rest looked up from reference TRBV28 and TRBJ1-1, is DVKVTQSSRYLVKRTGEKVFLECVQDMDHENMFWYRQDPGLGLRLIYFSYDVKMKEKGDIPEGYSVSREKKERFSLILESASTNQTSMYLCASRYRGTEAFFGQGTRLTVV.

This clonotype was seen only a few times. CDR3 region: CASSRWRGELFF. The CDR3 DNA is TGTGCCAGCAGCAGATGGCGCGGGGAACTGTTTTTT. V is TRBV12-3 or TRBV12-4 and J is TRBJ1-4, with unresolved D. V lost 6 bases and J 12 bases, leaving 14 bases between the germline ends. This CDR3 has 12 amino acids.

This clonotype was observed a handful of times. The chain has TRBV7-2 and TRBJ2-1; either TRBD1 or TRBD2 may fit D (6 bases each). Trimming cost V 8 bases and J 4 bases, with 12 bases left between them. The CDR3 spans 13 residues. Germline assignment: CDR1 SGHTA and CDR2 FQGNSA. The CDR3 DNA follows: TGTGCCAGCGTGGGGGGCCTATACAATGAGCAGTTCTTC. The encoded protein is CASVGGLYNEQFF.

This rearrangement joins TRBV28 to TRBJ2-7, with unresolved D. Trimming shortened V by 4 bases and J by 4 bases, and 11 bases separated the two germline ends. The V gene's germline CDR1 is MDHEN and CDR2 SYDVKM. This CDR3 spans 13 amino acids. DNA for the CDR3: TGTGCCAGCAGTTACGCCATCCTATACGAGCAGTACTTC. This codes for CASSYAILYEQYF.

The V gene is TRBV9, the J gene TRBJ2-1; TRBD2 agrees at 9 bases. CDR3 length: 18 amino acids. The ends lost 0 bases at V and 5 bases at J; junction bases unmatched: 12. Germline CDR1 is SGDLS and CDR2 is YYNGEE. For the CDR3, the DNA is TGTGCCAGCAGCGTAGCCCTAGCGGGACGGGACGGAGACAATGAGCAGTTCTTC. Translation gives CASSVALAGRDGDNEQFF.

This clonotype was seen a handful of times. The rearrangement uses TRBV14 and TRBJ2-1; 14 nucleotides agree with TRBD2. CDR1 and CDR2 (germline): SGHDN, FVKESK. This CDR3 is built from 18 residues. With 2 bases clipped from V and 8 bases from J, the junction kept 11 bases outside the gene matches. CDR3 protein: CASSQHASGTSGRDEQFF. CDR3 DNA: TGTGCCAGCAGCCAACACGCCTCCGGGACTAGCGGGAGAGATGAGCAGTTCTTC.